This T cell receptor beta chain came from a study of shared clonotypes between healthy human individuals. Findings and limits, study-wide: Some naive CD4 clonotypes, roughly 4.5%, turned up in common across four donors. Compared with clonotypes that all four donors shared, non-shared clonotypes had lower generation probabilities.

Naive CD8 cells lacked CD45RO and underwent positive selection for CCR7, leaving out terminally differentiated effector memory CD45RA+ cells. Remarks on this clone: Its specificity is not known.

It was at deep level that the assay was run. In the authors' workflow: Junction-only sequences without quality scores were provided by ImmunoSEQ, so filtering was different. Method: immunoSEQ multiplex PCR; TCRdb's copy keeps in-frame clones and lacks some. The V and J calls and clone size were taken over from that table, and D and trimming were inferred from the DNA. Here the sample spans hundreds of thousands of clones, 85% to 95% being singletons. CDR3 size: 16 residues. V dropped 0 bases and J dropped 3; count of bases not matched to a gene: 4. Germline V CDR1 and CDR2: MNHEY, SMNVEV (reference sequence).

The receptor was isolated from a woman aged 25 to 45 in good health. This chain uses TRBV27 with TRBJ2-7, with 11 nucleotides matching TRBD2. Sequences were obtained from naive CD8+ T cells sorted from blood. Here the CDR3 reads CASSLSTSGTLYEQYF. The CDR3 DNA reads as TGTGCCAGCAGTTTATCGACTAGCGGGACCCTCTACGAGCAGTACTTC.